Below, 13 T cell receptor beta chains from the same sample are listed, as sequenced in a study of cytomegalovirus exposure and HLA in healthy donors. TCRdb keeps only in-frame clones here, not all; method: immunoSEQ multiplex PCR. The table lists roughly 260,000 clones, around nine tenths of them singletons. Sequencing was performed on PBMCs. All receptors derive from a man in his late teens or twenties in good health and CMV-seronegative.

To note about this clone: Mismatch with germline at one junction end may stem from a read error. Written as DNA, the CDR3 is TGTGCCAGCAGCTCCGGGACTAGCGGGATAGAGCCCCAGTACTTC. It is translated as CASSSGTSGIEPQYF. The chain couples TRBV9 to TRBJ2-5; 13 bases are shared with TRBD2. From germline, CDR1 is SGDLS and CDR2 YYNGEE. The CDR3 has 15 amino acids.

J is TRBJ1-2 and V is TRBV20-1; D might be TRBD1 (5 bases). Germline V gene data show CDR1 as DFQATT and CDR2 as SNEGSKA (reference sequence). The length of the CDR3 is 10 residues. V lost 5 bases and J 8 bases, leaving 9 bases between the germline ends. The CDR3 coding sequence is TGCAGTGCTTCACAGGAAGGCTACACCTTC. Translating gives CSASQEGYTF.

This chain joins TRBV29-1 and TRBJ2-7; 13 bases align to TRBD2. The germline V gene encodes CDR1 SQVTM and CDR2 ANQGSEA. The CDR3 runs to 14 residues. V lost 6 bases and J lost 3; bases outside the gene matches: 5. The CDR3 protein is CSVATSGRIYEQYF. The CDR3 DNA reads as TGCAGCGTCGCGACTAGCGGGAGGATCTACGAGCAGTACTTC.

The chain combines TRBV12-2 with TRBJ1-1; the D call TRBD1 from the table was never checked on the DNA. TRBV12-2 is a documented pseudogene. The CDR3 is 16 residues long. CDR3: CASRLSQVWVNTEAFF. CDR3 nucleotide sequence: TGTGCAAGTCGCTTATCACAGGTTTGGGTGAACACTGAAGCTTTCTTT.

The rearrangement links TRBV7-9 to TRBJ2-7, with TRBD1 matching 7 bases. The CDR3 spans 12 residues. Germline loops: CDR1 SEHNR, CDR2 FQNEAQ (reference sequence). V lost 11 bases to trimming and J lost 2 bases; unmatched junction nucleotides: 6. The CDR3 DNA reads TGTGCCGGCGGACAGGCGACCTACGAGCAGTACTTC. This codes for CAGGQATYEQYF.

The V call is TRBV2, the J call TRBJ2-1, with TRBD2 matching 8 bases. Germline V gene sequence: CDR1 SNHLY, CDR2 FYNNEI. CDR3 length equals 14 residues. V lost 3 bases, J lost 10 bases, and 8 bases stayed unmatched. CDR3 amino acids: CASSDSGMGREQFF. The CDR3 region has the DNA TGTGCCAGCAGTGATAGCGGGATGGGGCGGGAGCAGTTCTTC. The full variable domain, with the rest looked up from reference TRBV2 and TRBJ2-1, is EPEVTQTPSHQVTQMGQEVILRCVPISNHLYFYWYRQILGQKVEFLVSFYNNEISEKSEIFDDQFSVERPDGSNFTLKIRSTKLEDSAMYFCASSDSGMGREQFFGPGTRLTVL.

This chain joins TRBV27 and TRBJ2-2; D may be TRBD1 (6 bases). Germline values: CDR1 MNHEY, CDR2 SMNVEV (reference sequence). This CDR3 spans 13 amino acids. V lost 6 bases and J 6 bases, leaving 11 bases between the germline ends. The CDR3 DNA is TGTGCCAGCAGGCCGACAGGCCCCGGGGAGCTGTTTTTT. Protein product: CASRPTGPGELFF.

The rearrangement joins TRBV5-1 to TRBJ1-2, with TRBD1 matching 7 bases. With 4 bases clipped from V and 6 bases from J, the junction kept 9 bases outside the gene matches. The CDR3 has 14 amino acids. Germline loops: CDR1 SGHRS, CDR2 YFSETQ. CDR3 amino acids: CASSPPTGMDGYTF. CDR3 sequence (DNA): TGCGCCAGCAGCCCCCCGACAGGGATGGATGGCTACACCTTC.

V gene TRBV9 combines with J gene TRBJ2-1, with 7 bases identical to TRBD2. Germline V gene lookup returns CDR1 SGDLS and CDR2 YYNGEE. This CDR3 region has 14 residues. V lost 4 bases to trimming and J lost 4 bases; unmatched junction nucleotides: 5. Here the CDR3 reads CASSPGGPYNEQFF. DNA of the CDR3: TGTGCCAGCAGCCCGGGGGGACCTTACAATGAGCAGTTCTTC.

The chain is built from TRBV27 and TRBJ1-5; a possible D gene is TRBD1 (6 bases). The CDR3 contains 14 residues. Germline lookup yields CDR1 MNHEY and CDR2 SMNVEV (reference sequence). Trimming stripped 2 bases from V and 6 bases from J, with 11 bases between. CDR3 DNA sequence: TGTGCCAGCAGTTTAAGCCTACAGGGTCAGCCCCAGCATTTT. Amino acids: CASSLSLQGQPQHF.

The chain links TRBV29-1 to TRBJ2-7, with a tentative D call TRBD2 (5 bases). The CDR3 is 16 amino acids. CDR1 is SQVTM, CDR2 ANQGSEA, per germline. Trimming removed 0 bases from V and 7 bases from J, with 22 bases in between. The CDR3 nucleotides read TGCAGCGTTGAAGACCCGGACGGAGTTTCGGCGGGTGAGCAGTACTTC. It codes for CSVEDPDGVSAGEQYF.

This chain's CDR3 is CAISTSGTGNQPQHF. In nucleotides, the CDR3 is TGTGCCATCAGCACCTCCGGGACAGGAAATCAGCCCCAGCATTTT. The chain joins TRBV10-3 to TRBJ1-5; the match to TRBD1 covers 8 bases. Trimming removed 6 bases from V and 4 bases from J; junction bases left unmatched: 8. CDR1 is ENHRY, CDR2 SYGVKD, per germline. The CDR3 loop spans 15 amino acids.

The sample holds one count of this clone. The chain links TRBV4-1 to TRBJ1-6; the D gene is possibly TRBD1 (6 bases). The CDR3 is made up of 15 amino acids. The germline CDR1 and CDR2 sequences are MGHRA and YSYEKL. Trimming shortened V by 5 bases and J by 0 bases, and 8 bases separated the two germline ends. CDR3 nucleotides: TGCGCCAGCAGCACAGGGAGCTCCTATAATTCACCCCTCCACTTT. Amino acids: CASSTGSSYNSPLHF.